The source of this T cell receptor (beta chain) is a study of T cells in Graves' hyperthyroidism and ophthalmopathy. This CDR3 has 13 residues. CDR1 SGHDN and CDR2 FVKESK come from the germline V gene. V lost 5 bases and J lost 4; bases outside the gene matches: 3. Findings and caveats of the study: The model predicted ophthalmopathy a median around 6.5 months before onset.

This clonotype was seen ten or more times. Its specificity is unknown. Amplified TCR beta CDR3 regions derived from RNA transcripts. The HTBI primer set served for first-round RT-PCR of the TCR CDR3. TCRdb independently ran MiXCR on the multiplex PCR reads; one entry per CDR3 protein. This sample has 500,000 to 800,000 distinct CDR3 sequences, with 45% found just once. The clonotype originates from an adult man with Graves' disease, either hyperthyroidism or ophthalmopathy (not recorded which). The source material was peripheral blood or thyroid tissue (not recorded which). The chain carries TRBV14 and TRBJ1-2; 8 bases agree with TRBD1. CDR3 sequence (DNA): TGTGCCAGCAGCGCCGGGACAGGCTATGGCTACACCTTC. Translated: CASSAGTGYGYTF.